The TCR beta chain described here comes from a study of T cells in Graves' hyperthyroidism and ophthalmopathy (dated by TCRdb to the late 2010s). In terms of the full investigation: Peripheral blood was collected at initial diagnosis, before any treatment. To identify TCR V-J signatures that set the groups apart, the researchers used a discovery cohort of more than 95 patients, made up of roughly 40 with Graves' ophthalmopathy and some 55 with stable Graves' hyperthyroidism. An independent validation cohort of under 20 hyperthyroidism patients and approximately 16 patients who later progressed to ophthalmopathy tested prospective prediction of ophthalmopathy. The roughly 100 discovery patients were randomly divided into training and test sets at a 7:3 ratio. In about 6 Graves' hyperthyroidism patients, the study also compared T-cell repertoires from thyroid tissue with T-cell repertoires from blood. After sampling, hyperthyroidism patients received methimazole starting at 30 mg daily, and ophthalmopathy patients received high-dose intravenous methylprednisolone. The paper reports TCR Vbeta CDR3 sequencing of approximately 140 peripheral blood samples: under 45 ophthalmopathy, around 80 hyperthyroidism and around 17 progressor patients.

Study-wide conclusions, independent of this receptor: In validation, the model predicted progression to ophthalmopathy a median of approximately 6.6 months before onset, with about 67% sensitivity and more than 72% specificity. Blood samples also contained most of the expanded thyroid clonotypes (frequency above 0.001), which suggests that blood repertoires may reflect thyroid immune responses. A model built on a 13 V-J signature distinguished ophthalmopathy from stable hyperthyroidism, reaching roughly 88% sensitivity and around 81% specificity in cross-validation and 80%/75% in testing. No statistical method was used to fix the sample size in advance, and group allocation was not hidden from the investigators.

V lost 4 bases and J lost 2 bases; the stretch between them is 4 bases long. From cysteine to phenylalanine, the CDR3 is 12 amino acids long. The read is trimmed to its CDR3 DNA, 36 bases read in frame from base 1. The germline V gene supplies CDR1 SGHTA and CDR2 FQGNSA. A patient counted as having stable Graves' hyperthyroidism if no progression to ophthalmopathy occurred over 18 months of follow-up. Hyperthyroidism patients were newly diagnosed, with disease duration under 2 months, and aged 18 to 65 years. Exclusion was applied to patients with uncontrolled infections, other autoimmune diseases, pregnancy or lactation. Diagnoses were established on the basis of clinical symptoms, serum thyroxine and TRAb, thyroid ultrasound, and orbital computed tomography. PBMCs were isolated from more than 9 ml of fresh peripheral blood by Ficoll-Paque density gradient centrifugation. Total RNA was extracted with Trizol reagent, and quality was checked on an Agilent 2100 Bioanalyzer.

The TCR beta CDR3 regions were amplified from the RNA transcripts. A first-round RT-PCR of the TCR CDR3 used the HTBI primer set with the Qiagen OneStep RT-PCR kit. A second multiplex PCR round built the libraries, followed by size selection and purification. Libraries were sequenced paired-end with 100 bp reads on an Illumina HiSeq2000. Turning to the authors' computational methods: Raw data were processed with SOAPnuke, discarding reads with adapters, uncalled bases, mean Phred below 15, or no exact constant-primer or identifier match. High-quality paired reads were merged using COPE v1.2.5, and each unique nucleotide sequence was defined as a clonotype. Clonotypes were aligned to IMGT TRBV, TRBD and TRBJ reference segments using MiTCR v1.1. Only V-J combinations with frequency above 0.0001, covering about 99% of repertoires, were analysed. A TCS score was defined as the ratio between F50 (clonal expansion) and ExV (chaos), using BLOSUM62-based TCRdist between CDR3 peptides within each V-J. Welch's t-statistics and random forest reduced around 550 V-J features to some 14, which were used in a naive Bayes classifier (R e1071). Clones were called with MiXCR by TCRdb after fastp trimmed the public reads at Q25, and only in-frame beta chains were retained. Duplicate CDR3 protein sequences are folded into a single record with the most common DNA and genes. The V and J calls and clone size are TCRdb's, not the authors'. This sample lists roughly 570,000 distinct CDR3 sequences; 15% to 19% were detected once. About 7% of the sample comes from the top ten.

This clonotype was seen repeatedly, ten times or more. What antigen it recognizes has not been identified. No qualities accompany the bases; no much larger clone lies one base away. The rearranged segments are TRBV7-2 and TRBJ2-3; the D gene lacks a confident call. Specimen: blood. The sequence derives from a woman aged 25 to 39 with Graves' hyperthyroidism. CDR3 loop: CASSYVTDTQYF. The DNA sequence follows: TGTGCCAGCAGCTACGTCACAGATACGCAGTATTTT.